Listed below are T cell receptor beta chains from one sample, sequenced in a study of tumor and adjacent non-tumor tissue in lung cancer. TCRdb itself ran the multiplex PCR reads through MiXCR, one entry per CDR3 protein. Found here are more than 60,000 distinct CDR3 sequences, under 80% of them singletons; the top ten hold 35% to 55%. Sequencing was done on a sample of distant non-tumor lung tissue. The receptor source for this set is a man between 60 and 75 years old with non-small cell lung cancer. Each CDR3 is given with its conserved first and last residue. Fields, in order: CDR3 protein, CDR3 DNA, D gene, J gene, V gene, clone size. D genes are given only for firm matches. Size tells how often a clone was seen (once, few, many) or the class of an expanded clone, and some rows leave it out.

CDR3 protein: CSAGGSGELFF; CDR3 DNA: TGCAGTGCTGGGGGATCCGGGGAGCTGTTTTTT; D gene: -; J gene: TRBJ2-2; V gene: TRBV20-1; clone size: many
CDR3 protein: CASSLRLPDTQYF; CDR3 DNA: TGTGCCAGCAGCCTGAGGTTGCCAGATACCCAGTACTTC; D gene: -; J gene: TRBJ2-5; V gene: TRBV11-2; clone size: -
CDR3 protein: CASSLAGQGQEFF; CDR3 DNA: TGTGCCAGCAGCCTGGCAGGGCAGGGCCAAGAATTCTTC; D gene: -; J gene: TRBJ2-1; V gene: TRBV5-5; clone size: -
CDR3 protein: CASSYVSWIHYEQFF; CDR3 DNA: TGTGCCAGCAGTTACGTGAGCTGGATTCACTATGAGCAATTCTTC; D gene: -; J gene: TRBJ2-1; V gene: TRBV6-5; clone size: once
CDR3 protein: CASRQSASRESYTF; CDR3 DNA: TGTGCCAGCCGCCAATCTGCTTCAAGGGAAAGCTACACCTTC; D gene: -; J gene: TRBJ1-2; V gene: TRBV4-2; clone size: -
CDR3 protein: CTSSFLESSYEQYF; CDR3 DNA: TGTACTAGCAGTTTTCTTGAGAGCTCCTACGAGCAGTACTTC; D gene: -; J gene: TRBJ2-7; V gene: TRBV12-3/TRBV12-4; clone size: -
CDR3 protein: CAILPLAGGPDTQYF; CDR3 DNA: TGTGCCATCCTTCCACTAGCGGGAGGACCTGATACGCAGTATTTT; D gene: TRBD2; J gene: TRBJ2-3; V gene: TRBV10-3; clone size: -
CDR3 protein: CASSPYSNSYDEKFF; CDR3 DNA: TGTGCCAGCAGCCCTTACTCCAACTCCTACGATGAGAAGTTCTTC; D gene: -; J gene: TRBJ2-1; V gene: TRBV11-2; clone size: -
CDR3 protein: CASGRDHNYGYIF; CDR3 DNA: TGTGCCAGCGGCCGGGACCATAACTATGGCTACATCTTC; D gene: -; J gene: TRBJ1-2; V gene: TRBV6-5; clone size: -
CDR3 protein: CASSLGQNTGELFF; CDR3 DNA: TGCGCCAGCAGCTTGGGACAGAACACCGGGGAGCTGTTTTTT; D gene: -; J gene: TRBJ2-2; V gene: TRBV5-1; clone size: many
CDR3 protein: CASSDEGGEPSQHQYF; CDR3 DNA: TGCGCCAGCAGCGATGAGGGAGGGGAGCCAAGTCAGCACCAGTATTTT; D gene: TRBD2; J gene: TRBJ2-3; V gene: TRBV10-2; clone size: -
CDR3 protein: CASSPGQGEKLFF; CDR3 DNA: TGTGCCAGCTCACCGGGACAGGGTGAAAAACTGTTTTTT; D gene: TRBD1; J gene: TRBJ1-4; V gene: TRBV18; clone size: -
CDR3 protein: CSARGQSGYNEQFF; CDR3 DNA: TGCAGTGCTAGAGGCCAGTCTGGCTACAATGAACAGTTCTTC; D gene: -; J gene: TRBJ2-1; V gene: TRBV20-1; clone size: -
CDR3 protein: CANGDRLAGAGELFF; CDR3 DNA: TGTGCCAACGGAGACAGACTAGCGGGAGCCGGGGAGCTGTTTTTT; D gene: TRBD2; J gene: TRBJ2-2; V gene: TRBV6-5; clone size: once
CDR3 protein: CASSPTNREAGAFF; CDR3 DNA: TGTGCCAGCAGCCCGACAAACAGGGAGGCTGGAGCTTTCTTT; D gene: -; J gene: TRBJ1-1; V gene: TRBV7-9; clone size: -
CDR3 protein: CSVEVGSNQLQHF; CDR3 DNA: TGCAGCGTTGAAGTAGGTAGCAATCAGCTCCAGCATTTT; D gene: -; J gene: TRBJ1-5; V gene: TRBV29-1; clone size: -
CDR3 protein: CNVDPKGSGNTIYF; CDR3 DNA: TGCAACGTTGACCCCAAGGGCTCTGGAAACACCATATATTTT; D gene: -; J gene: TRBJ1-3; V gene: TRBV29-1; clone size: once
CDR3 protein: CASGREGPDTLYF; CDR3 DNA: TGTGCCTCGGGACGGGAGGGCCCCGATACGCTGTACTTT; D gene: TRBD2; J gene: TRBJ2-3; V gene: TRBV11-2; clone size: -
CDR3 protein: CSASESNYGYPF; CDR3 DNA: TGCAGTGCTAGTGAGAGTAACTATGGCTACCCCTTC; D gene: -; J gene: TRBJ1-2; V gene: TRBV20-1; clone size: -
CDR3 protein: CASSTRARSSYEQYF; CDR3 DNA: TGTGCTAGCAGCACCCGGGCAAGGTCCTCCTACGAGCAGTACTTC; D gene: -; J gene: TRBJ2-7; V gene: TRBV13; clone size: -
CDR3 protein: CVTSDLRTQRGQGVYEQYF; CDR3 DNA: TGTGTCACGAGTGATTTGCGAACCCAACGGGGACAGGGTGTCTACGAGCAGTATTTC; D gene: TRBD1; J gene: TRBJ2-7; V gene: TRBV24-1; clone size: once
CDR3 protein: CATSPRWTGATITEAFF; CDR3 DNA: TGTGCCACCAGCCCGCGGTGGACAGGGGCCACGATCACTGAAGCTTTCTTT; D gene: TRBD1; J gene: TRBJ1-1; V gene: TRBV15; clone size: once
CDR3 protein: CASSLVTGGGDTEDFF; CDR3 DNA: TGTGCCAGCAGCCTAGTAACAGGGGGCGGCGACACTGAAGATTTCTTT; D gene: TRBD1; J gene: TRBJ1-1; V gene: TRBV28; clone size: -
CDR3 protein: CARSLIDKADTQYF; CDR3 DNA: TGTGCCAGAAGCCTAATAGACAAGGCCGATACGCAGTATTTT; D gene: -; J gene: TRBJ2-3; V gene: TRBV5-5; clone size: -
CDR3 protein: CSAREGGIEPYEQYF; CDR3 DNA: TGCAGTGCTAGAGAAGGCGGGATAGAGCCCTACGAGCAGTACTTC; D gene: -; J gene: TRBJ2-7; V gene: TRBV20-1; clone size: -
CDR3 protein: CISGIQCRYSPLHF; CDR3 DNA: TGTATCAGCGGCATACAGTGCCGGTATTCACCCCTCCACTTT; D gene: -; J gene: TRBJ1-6; V gene: TRBV5-4; clone size: -
CDR3 protein: CASSTERGEHYNEQFF; CDR3 DNA: TGTGCCAGCAGCACCGAACGGGGGGAACACTATAATGAACAGTTCTTC; D gene: TRBD2; J gene: TRBJ2-1; V gene: TRBV6-5; clone size: -
CDR3 protein: CSAPGNGELFF; CDR3 DNA: TGCAGCGCTCCGGGGAATGGAGAATTGTTTTTT; D gene: -; J gene: TRBJ1-4; V gene: TRBV29-1; clone size: few
CDR3 protein: CASSQDVFMRGEKLFF; CDR3 DNA: TGCGCCAGCAGTCAAGATGTGTTTATGCGTGGAGAAAAACTGTTTTTT; D gene: -; J gene: TRBJ1-4; V gene: TRBV4-1; clone size: -
CDR3 protein: CASTNSGSSEQYF; CDR3 DNA: TGTGCCAGCACTAATAGCGGGAGCAGCGAGCAGTACTTC; D gene: TRBD2; J gene: TRBJ2-7; V gene: TRBV6-1; clone size: -
CDR3 protein: CTSSLAPGAGAFF; CDR3 DNA: TGTACCAGCAGCTTAGCGCCGGGGGCTGGGGCTTTCTTT; D gene: -; J gene: TRBJ1-1; V gene: TRBV11-1; clone size: -
CDR3 protein: CSVLGGSGGDQYF; CDR3 DNA: TGCAGCGTTTTAGGAGGGAGTGGGGGGGACCAATACTTC; D gene: TRBD2; J gene: TRBJ2-5; V gene: TRBV29-1; clone size: -
CDR3 protein: CCARDLLGARTDTQYF; CDR3 DNA: TGCTGTGCTAGAGATTTGCTCGGGGCTCGCACAGATACGCAGTATTTT; D gene: -; J gene: TRBJ2-3; V gene: TRBV20-1; clone size: -
CDR3 protein: CASSQEDGASGYKQYF; CDR3 DNA: TGTGCCAGCAGCCAAGAGGATGGGGCTAGTGGCTACAAGCAGTACTTC; D gene: -; J gene: TRBJ2-7; V gene: TRBV4-2; clone size: -
CDR3 protein: CASSLAETGDYEQYF; CDR3 DNA: TGTGCCAGCAGCTTGGCCGAGACGGGGGATTACGAGCAGTACTTC; D gene: -; J gene: TRBJ2-7; V gene: TRBV5-4; clone size: -
CDR3 protein: CASSEDISSYNEQFF; CDR3 DNA: TGTGCCAGCAGTGAGGACATTAGTTCCTACAATGAGCAGTTCTTC; D gene: -; J gene: TRBJ2-1; V gene: TRBV6-1; clone size: -
CDR3 protein: CDRSSWTSGRQETQYF; CDR3 DNA: TGTGACAGAAGCAGCTGGACTAGCGGGAGGCAAGAGACCCAGTACTTC; D gene: TRBD2; J gene: TRBJ2-5; V gene: TRBV14; clone size: -
CDR3 protein: CASSYSPTSGIYNEQSF; CDR3 DNA: TGTGCCAGCAGTTACTCTCCGACTAGCGGGATCTACAATGAGCAATCCTTC; D gene: TRBD2; J gene: TRBJ2-1; V gene: TRBV6-2/TRBV6-3; clone size: -
CDR3 protein: CASSGLASTGELFF; CDR3 DNA: TGTGCCAGCAGTGGGCTAGCGAGCACCGGGGAGCTGTTTTTT; D gene: -; J gene: TRBJ2-2; V gene: TRBV6-4; clone size: -
CDR3 protein: CASSPTWGRDGQYF; CDR3 DNA: TGTGCCAGCAGCCCGACATGGGGTAGGGACGGTCAGTACTTC; D gene: -; J gene: TRBJ2-7; V gene: TRBV4-2; clone size: -
CDR3 protein: CSVESPSRSSYNEQFF; CDR3 DNA: TGCAGCGTTGAATCCCCATCTAGGAGCTCCTACAATGAGCAGTTCTTC; D gene: -; J gene: TRBJ2-1; V gene: TRBV29-1; clone size: -
CDR3 protein: CASSGGSRTDMQYF; CDR3 DNA: TGTGCCAGCAGTGGTGGCTCCCGCACAGATATGCAGTATTTT; D gene: -; J gene: TRBJ2-3; V gene: TRBV10-1; clone size: -
CDR3 protein: CASCPAMVSDNEQFF; CDR3 DNA: TGTGCCAGCTGCCCCGCAATGGTGTCGGACAATGAGCAGTTCTTC; D gene: -; J gene: TRBJ2-1; V gene: TRBV11-1; clone size: once
CDR3 protein: CASSQGSFTKAFF; CDR3 DNA: TGCGCCAGCAGCCAAGGTTCATTCACTAAAGCTTTCTTT; D gene: -; J gene: TRBJ1-1; V gene: TRBV4-1; clone size: -
CDR3 protein: CASSLAGEAGKPFF; CDR3 DNA: TGTGCCAGCAGTCTTGCAGGGGAGGCCGGGAAGCCGTTTTTT; D gene: -; J gene: TRBJ2-2; V gene: TRBV12-3/TRBV12-4; clone size: -
CDR3 protein: CSVDKVTGGRGADTQYF; CDR3 DNA: TGCAGCGTTGACAAGGTTACAGGGGGCAGGGGCGCAGATACGCAGTATTTT; D gene: TRBD1; J gene: TRBJ2-3; V gene: TRBV29-1; clone size: many
CDR3 protein: CGSSLDHRVDEQFF; CDR3 DNA: TGTGGCAGCAGCTTAGATCATCGCGTTGATGAGCAATTCTTC; D gene: -; J gene: TRBJ2-1; V gene: TRBV11-2; clone size: -
CDR3 protein: CSARRPGVSDQAFF; CDR3 DNA: TGCAGTGCTAGAAGACCCGGAGTCTCCGATCAAGCTTTCTTT; D gene: -; J gene: TRBJ1-1; V gene: TRBV20-1; clone size: many
CDR3 protein: CANSPGTRGGFNEQFF; CDR3 DNA: TGCGCCAACAGTCCAGGGACGCGGGGGGGATTCAATGAGCAGTTCTTC; D gene: TRBD2; J gene: TRBJ2-1; V gene: TRBV11-1; clone size: once
CDR3 protein: CSASDGGHSEAFF; CDR3 DNA: TGCAGTGCTTCAGACGGGGGGCACAGTGAAGCTTTCTTT; D gene: -; J gene: TRBJ1-1; V gene: TRBV20-1; clone size: -
CDR3 protein: CSVLADGSGDTQYF; CDR3 DNA: TGCAGCGTTTTGGCGGATGGGTCGGGAGATACGCAGTATTTT; D gene: -; J gene: TRBJ2-3; V gene: TRBV29-1; clone size: once
CDR3 protein: CASRGGLGNQPHHF; CDR3 DNA: TGTGCCAGCAGGGGGGGCTTAGGCAATCAGCCCCATCATTTT; D gene: -; J gene: TRBJ1-5; V gene: TRBV6-2/TRBV6-3; clone size: -
CDR3 protein: CNGVKWGGTEAFF; CDR3 DNA: TGCAACGGTGTTAAATGGGGTGGCACTGAAGCTTTCTTT; D gene: -; J gene: TRBJ1-1; V gene: TRBV29-1; clone size: -
CDR3 protein: CASCEYLGTLGGDEQFF; CDR3 DNA: TGTGCCAGCTGTGAATACTTGGGGACTCTAGGGGGCGATGAGCAGTTCTTC; D gene: -; J gene: TRBJ2-1; V gene: TRBV6-5; clone size: -
CDR3 protein: CASSYGTSGNGQFF; CDR3 DNA: TGTGCCAGCAGCTATGGGACTAGCGGGAATGGCCAGTTCTTC; D gene: TRBD2; J gene: TRBJ2-1; V gene: TRBV11-3; clone size: -